This is a list of T cell receptor beta chains from one sample in a study of T-cell memory formation after mild COVID-19. TCRdb itself ran the 5' RACE reads through MiXCR, one entry per CDR3 protein. The table shows about 560,000 distinct CDR3 sequences, with 17% occurring only once. The specimen was PBMCs or a T cell subset sorted from them (not recorded which). All receptors come from an adult woman who had mild COVID-19 (a few samples of this study predate the infection). Cell type and time point are not known. Both conserved end residues are part of each CDR3. The order of the fields is clone size, J gene, V gene, D gene, CDR3 DNA, CDR3 protein. The D gene is left open where the match is weak. Size is omitted from some rows. Given values are once, few, many or a class for expanded clones.

size: -
J: TRBJ2-5
V: TRBV5-1
D: TRBD1
DNA: TGCGCCAGCAGCTTGGCCGGGACAGGAGCCTCCCAAGAGACCCAGTACTTC
CDR3: CASSLAGTGASQETQYF

size: few
J: TRBJ1-3
V: TRBV29-1
D: -
DNA: TGCAGCGTCCTCTCTGGAAACACCATATATTTT
CDR3: CSVLSGNTIYF

size: -
J: TRBJ2-2
V: TRBV7-9
D: TRBD1
DNA: TGTGCCAGCAGCTCCACCATTAGGGGGCGAGGGCCGCCGCGAAACACCGGGGAGCTGTTTTTT
CDR3: CASSSTIRGRGPPRNTGELFF

size: -
J: TRBJ2-7
V: TRBV6-5
D: -
DNA: TGTGCCAGCAGTTACCGAGCACGGGGCTCCTACGAGCAGTACTTC
CDR3: CASSYRARGSYEQYF

size: many
J: TRBJ1-2
V: TRBV5-1
D: -
DNA: TGCGCCAGCAGCTTGGGCCCCGCCAACTATGGCTACACCTTC
CDR3: CASSLGPANYGYTF

size: -
J: TRBJ2-7
V: TRBV5-4
D: -
DNA: TGTGCCAGCAGCCCGACAGGGACTCTCTCCTACGAGCAGTACTTC
CDR3: CASSPTGTLSYEQYF

size: few
J: TRBJ2-7
V: TRBV4-3
D: TRBD2
DNA: TGCGCCAGCAGCCAAGATCGACGGGGGGGGACCTCCTACGAGCAGTACTTC
CDR3: CASSQDRRGGTSYEQYF

size: -
J: TRBJ1-4
V: TRBV7-9
D: TRBD1
DNA: TGTGCCAGCAGCTTAACTCCCGTCCGACAGGGCTATGAAAAACTGTTTTTT
CDR3: CASSLTPVRQGYEKLFF

size: -
J: TRBJ2-1
V: TRBV12-3/TRBV12-4
D: -
DNA: TGTGCCAGCAGTTTAACGGGAGAACGGAGTGAGCAGTTCTTC
CDR3: CASSLTGERSEQFF

size: -
J: TRBJ2-7
V: TRBV7-9
D: TRBD2
DNA: TGTGCCAGCAGCCACTACCCGATCAAGACTTCGACTAGCGGGAGACCTCCCCACGAGCAGTACTTC
CDR3: CASSHYPIKTSTSGRPPHEQYF

size: few
J: TRBJ2-3
V: TRBV12-3/TRBV12-4
D: TRBD2
DNA: TGTGCCAGCAGTTTACGCGGGGGGCAGTATTTT
CDR3: CASSLRGGQYF

size: few
J: TRBJ1-2
V: TRBV6-5
D: TRBD1
DNA: TGTGCCAGCAGACCGTCGGGACAGAACTATGGCTACACCTTC
CDR3: CASRPSGQNYGYTF

size: few
J: TRBJ2-1
V: TRBV7-8
D: -
DNA: TGTGCCAGCAGCTTACCGGTCGGGTACAATGAGCAGTTCTTC
CDR3: CASSLPVGYNEQFF

size: -
J: TRBJ1-2
V: TRBV7-3
D: -
DNA: TGTGCCAGCAGCCCTAGGACAGCCACTTATGGCTACACCTTC
CDR3: CASSPRTATYGYTF

size: few
J: TRBJ2-1
V: TRBV15
D: -
DNA: TGTGCCACCAGCAGAGAACCGCAGTCGAGGCCAGATCTGTTCTTC
CDR3: CATSREPQSRPDLFF

size: many
J: TRBJ2-2
V: TRBV6-2/TRBV6-3
D: -
DNA: TGTGCCAGCAGTTACTCATCGGCCGGGGAGCTGTTTTTT
CDR3: CASSYSSAGELFF

size: -
J: TRBJ2-5
V: TRBV6-2/TRBV6-3
D: TRBD2
DNA: TGTGCCAGCCGGACTAGCGGGCGGCAAGAGACCCAGTACTTC
CDR3: CASRTSGRQETQYF

size: few
J: TRBJ1-1
V: TRBV12-3/TRBV12-4
D: -
DNA: TGTGCCAGCAGCTTCCGGACCGCTCGGGGGACTGAAGCTTTCTTT
CDR3: CASSFRTARGTEAFF

size: few
J: TRBJ2-1
V: TRBV24-1
D: TRBD2
DNA: TGTGCCACCAGTTCAGGACTAGCGGTGAGCTCCTACAATGAGCAGTTCTTC
CDR3: CATSSGLAVSSYNEQFF

size: -
J: TRBJ2-5
V: TRBV12-3/TRBV12-4
D: TRBD1
DNA: TGTGCCAGCAGTTCGCTAACAACCGGGACAGGGGGTGAGACCCAGTACTTC
CDR3: CASSSLTTGTGGETQYF

size: few
J: TRBJ2-1
V: TRBV7-6
D: TRBD1
DNA: TGTGCCAGCAGCCTCCCCTCAGGGGGTTCCTACAATGAGCAGTTCTTC
CDR3: CASSLPSGGSYNEQFF

size: -
J: TRBJ2-5
V: TRBV5-1
D: -
DNA: TGCGCCAGCAGCTCCGGGACACCGACTCAAGAGACCCAGTACTTC
CDR3: CASSSGTPTQETQYF

size: -
J: TRBJ2-5
V: TRBV10-3
D: -
DNA: TGTGCCATCAGTTCGGGACCAGGAGAGACCCAGTACTTC
CDR3: CAISSGPGETQYF

size: many
J: TRBJ2-5
V: TRBV6-6
D: TRBD2
DNA: TGTGCCAGCAGTTTACTAGCGGTACAAGAGACCCAGTACTTC
CDR3: CASSLLAVQETQYF

size: -
J: TRBJ1-1
V: TRBV30
D: -
DNA: TGTGCCTGGTTCTCAGGTTTGTTCGCTTTCTTT
CDR3: CAWFSGLFAFF

size: -
J: TRBJ1-6
V: TRBV7-9
D: -
DNA: TGTGCCAGCAGCTTAGTGGGGGGCCTCAATTCACCCCTCCACTTT
CDR3: CASSLVGGLNSPLHF

size: many
J: TRBJ2-6
V: TRBV4-1
D: -
DNA: TGCGCCAGCAGCCAAGATGAGGGAGCTGGGGCCAACGTCCTGACTTTC
CDR3: CASSQDEGAGANVLTF

size: few
J: TRBJ2-3
V: TRBV12-3/TRBV12-4
D: -
DNA: TGTGCCAGCAGTTCACGCGGGATGATGAGGGATACGCAGTATTTT
CDR3: CASSSRGMMRDTQYF

size: -
J: TRBJ2-1
V: TRBV11-3
D: TRBD2
DNA: TGTGCCAGCACCCAAGCGGGAGGGCCCTACAATGAGCAGTTCTTC
CDR3: CASTQAGGPYNEQFF

size: few
J: TRBJ2-3
V: TRBV7-2
D: -
DNA: TGTGCCAGCGACCTGGGGGACGTTCCCACAGATACGCAGTATTTT
CDR3: CASDLGDVPTDTQYF

size: many
J: TRBJ2-7
V: TRBV12-3/TRBV12-4
D: -
DNA: TGTGCCAGCAGCCCAGGGTCGTACGAGCAGTACTTC
CDR3: CASSPGSYEQYF

size: few
J: TRBJ2-1
V: TRBV7-9
D: TRBD2
DNA: TGTGCCAGCAGCTTTAGCGGGGGGGCCAACAATGAGCAGTTCTTC
CDR3: CASSFSGGANNEQFF

size: few
J: TRBJ1-1
V: TRBV7-9
D: -
DNA: TGTGCCAGCAGCCCCTCGGGCCCCAGGAACACTGAAGCTTTCTTT
CDR3: CASSPSGPRNTEAFF

size: few
J: TRBJ2-5
V: TRBV28
D: -
DNA: TGTGCCAGCAGTCCCCGGACAGTGGAGACCCAGTACTTC
CDR3: CASSPRTVETQYF

size: -
J: TRBJ2-3
V: TRBV20-1
D: -
DNA: TGCAGTGCTAACCCCTTAGCGGATAGCACAGATACGCAGTATTTT
CDR3: CSANPLADSTDTQYF

size: many
J: TRBJ2-1
V: TRBV7-9
D: TRBD2
DNA: TGTGCCAGCAGCCAGGGAACAGCGGGAGTACAGTTCTTC
CDR3: CASSQGTAGVQFF

size: -
J: TRBJ2-1
V: TRBV7-3
D: TRBD2
DNA: TGTGCCAGCAGCTTAAGCTGGCCTAGCGGGGGGGTTTACAATGAGCAGTTCTTC
CDR3: CASSLSWPSGGVYNEQFF

size: few
J: TRBJ1-1
V: TRBV6-5
D: -
DNA: TGTGCCAGTAACGGAGGGCCACCCCCTGAAGCTTTCTTT
CDR3: CASNGGPPPEAFF

size: -
J: TRBJ2-1
V: TRBV10-2
D: TRBD1
DNA: TGCGCCAGCAGTAAAGGAATCCGGACAGGGGGCGGGAATGAGCAGTTCTTC
CDR3: CASSKGIRTGGGNEQFF

size: few
J: TRBJ1-1
V: TRBV9
D: -
DNA: TGTGCCAGCAGCCCCGTTACGAACACTGAAGCTTTCTTT
CDR3: CASSPVTNTEAFF

size: -
J: TRBJ2-3
V: TRBV7-2
D: -
DNA: TGTGCCAGCAGCAGTTCTATGGACAAAACAGATACGCAGTATTTT
CDR3: CASSSSMDKTDTQYF

size: -
J: TRBJ2-1
V: TRBV12-3/TRBV12-4
D: -
DNA: TGTGCCAGCAGTCCTTGGTCGGGGACACTATCCGTTGAGCAGTTCTTC
CDR3: CASSPWSGTLSVEQFF

size: -
J: TRBJ1-1
V: TRBV9
D: -
DNA: TGTGCCAGCAGCGTAGAAGCAGGGGATTACACTGAAGCTTTCTTT
CDR3: CASSVEAGDYTEAFF

size: -
J: TRBJ2-7
V: TRBV11-3
D: -
DNA: TGTGCCAGCAGCCATAAAAACCGGGGTGAGCAGTACTTC
CDR3: CASSHKNRGEQYF

size: -
J: TRBJ2-3
V: TRBV7-6
D: -
DNA: TGTGCCAGCAGCTTAACTGCACAGCCCCCGCGGAATACGCAGTATTTT
CDR3: CASSLTAQPPRNTQYF

size: -
J: TRBJ2-1
V: TRBV20-1
D: -
DNA: TGCAGTGCCCAAGTTTCCCAAGGGCGGCTGACCTACAATGAGCAGTTCTTC
CDR3: CSAQVSQGRLTYNEQFF

size: few
J: TRBJ2-2
V: TRBV2
D: -
DNA: TGTGCCAGCAGTGAGGTTCTAGCCGGGGAGCTGTTTTTT
CDR3: CASSEVLAGELFF

size: -
J: TRBJ2-6
V: TRBV5-5
D: -
DNA: TGTGCCAGCAGCCGCTGGAGGCCCTCTGGGGCCAACGTCCTGACTTTC
CDR3: CASSRWRPSGANVLTF

size: -
J: TRBJ2-6
V: TRBV7-3
D: -
DNA: TGTGCCAGCAGCTCCCCCGGGACCGCGGCTGGGGCCAACGTCCTGACTTTC
CDR3: CASSSPGTAAGANVLTF

size: many
J: TRBJ2-5
V: TRBV7-2
D: TRBD2
DNA: TGTGCCAGCAGCTTACGGAAACTAGCGGCCCAAGAGACCCAGTACTTC
CDR3: CASSLRKLAAQETQYF

size: -
J: TRBJ2-5
V: TRBV5-1
D: -
DNA: TGCGCCAGCAGCCCAGGAGCCGGACGGCAAGAGACCCAGTACTTC
CDR3: CASSPGAGRQETQYF

size: once
J: TRBJ1-2
V: TRBV20-1
D: -
DNA: TGCAGTGCCGGATCGGGGGCGACGGCCTATGGCTACACCTTC
CDR3: CSAGSGATAYGYTF

size: few
J: TRBJ1-2
V: TRBV7-3
D: -
DNA: TGTGCCAGCAGCTTAACGTCGGGGTATGGCTACACCTTC
CDR3: CASSLTSGYGYTF

size: -
J: TRBJ2-4
V: TRBV15
D: TRBD2
DNA: TGTGCCACCAGCAGAGCAAGCTTGGGACTAGCTAGAAACATTCAGTACTTC
CDR3: CATSRASLGLARNIQYF

size: many
J: TRBJ2-1
V: TRBV12-3/TRBV12-4
D: TRBD2
DNA: TGTGCCAGCGGACTAGCGGACAACAATGAGCAGTTCTTC
CDR3: CASGLADNNEQFF

size: -
J: TRBJ1-2
V: TRBV6-5
D: -
DNA: TGTGCCAGCAGAGGCATCCCCTATGGCTACACCTTC
CDR3: CASRGIPYGYTF

size: few
J: TRBJ2-4
V: TRBV18
D: -
DNA: TGTGCCAGCTCAGCCGGCACTTGGCCAAACATTCAGTACTTC
CDR3: CASSAGTWPNIQYF

size: -
J: TRBJ1-2
V: TRBV4-1
D: -
DNA: TGCGCCAGCAGCCAAACCCCCGGGGTGGGGCTCGATGGCTACACCTTC
CDR3: CASSQTPGVGLDGYTF

size: -
J: TRBJ2-7
V: TRBV6-2/TRBV6-3
D: -
DNA: TGTGCCAGCAGTTTTTGGGCACTCCGGTACTTC
CDR3: CASSFWALRYF

size: -
J: TRBJ2-1
V: TRBV6-5
D: -
DNA: TGTGCCAGCACCTTGGCCCCCCCCTGGGATGAGCAGTTCTTC
CDR3: CASTLAPPWDEQFF